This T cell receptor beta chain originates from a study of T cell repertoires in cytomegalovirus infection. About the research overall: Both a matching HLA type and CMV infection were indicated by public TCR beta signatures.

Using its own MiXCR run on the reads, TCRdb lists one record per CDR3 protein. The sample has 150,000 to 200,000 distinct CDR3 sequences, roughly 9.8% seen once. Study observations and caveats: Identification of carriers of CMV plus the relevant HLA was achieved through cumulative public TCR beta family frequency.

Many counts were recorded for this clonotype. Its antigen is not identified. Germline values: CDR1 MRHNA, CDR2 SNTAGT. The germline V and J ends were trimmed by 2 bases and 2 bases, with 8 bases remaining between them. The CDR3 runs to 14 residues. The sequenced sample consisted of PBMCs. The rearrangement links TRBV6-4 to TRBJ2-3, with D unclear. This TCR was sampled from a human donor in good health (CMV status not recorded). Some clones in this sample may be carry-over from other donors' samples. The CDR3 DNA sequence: TGTGCCAGCAGTGACGGGTTAGACACAGATACGCAGTATTTT. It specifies CASSDGLDTDTQYF.